A selection of T cell receptor beta chains follows, all from one sample in a study of beta chain features in type 1 diabetes. Clones were read by immunoSEQ multiplex PCR, and TCRdb kept only the in-frame ones, dropping some. The repertoire has 70,000 to 90,000 clones, 30% to 35% of them found once; the top ten carry 0.35% to 0.45%. Sequenced: stem cell memory CD4+ T cells from blood. All receptors derive from a woman between 18 and 29 years old in good health. Each CDR3 is given with its conserved first and last residue. The D gene is left open where the match is weak. Expanded clones are given a class, and other clones once, few, many or no size at all.

v_gene	abundance	j_gene	d_gene	CDR3aa
TRBV28	NA	TRBJ2-7	NA	CASSFPGRERTYF
TRBV7-9	NA	TRBJ2-7	NA	CASSLGQGSNEQYF
TRBV5-1	NA	TRBJ1-1	NA	CASSSNWGVTEAFF
TRBV7-2	few	TRBJ2-5	NA	CASSLRELFRAQYF
TRBV11-2	NA	TRBJ2-4	NA	CASSFGRQLLAKNIQYF
TRBV5-1	NA	TRBJ1-3	NA	CASRLESGNTIYF
TRBV6-1	NA	TRBJ2-7	NA	CASSDKQGYEQYF
TRBV5-1	few	TRBJ1-1	NA	CASSWAGADTEAFF
TRBV4-3	few	TRBJ2-5	TRBD2	CASSQGGLAGSRGETQYF
TRBV9	few	TRBJ2-6	NA	CASSAPRGQYISGANVLTF
TRBV7-9	many	TRBJ1-2	NA	CASSRGREGYTF
TRBV5-1	few	TRBJ2-7	TRBD1	CASSFPDREGWYEQYF
TRBV29-1	NA	TRBJ1-2	TRBD1	CSVEDAGQGHGYTF
TRBV4-1	NA	TRBJ2-7	TRBD1	CASSRDRAYEQYF
TRBV7-2	many	TRBJ2-2	TRBD2	CASSLPGTSENTGELFF
TRBV7-2	few	TRBJ1-2	TRBD1	CASSRDREYGYTF